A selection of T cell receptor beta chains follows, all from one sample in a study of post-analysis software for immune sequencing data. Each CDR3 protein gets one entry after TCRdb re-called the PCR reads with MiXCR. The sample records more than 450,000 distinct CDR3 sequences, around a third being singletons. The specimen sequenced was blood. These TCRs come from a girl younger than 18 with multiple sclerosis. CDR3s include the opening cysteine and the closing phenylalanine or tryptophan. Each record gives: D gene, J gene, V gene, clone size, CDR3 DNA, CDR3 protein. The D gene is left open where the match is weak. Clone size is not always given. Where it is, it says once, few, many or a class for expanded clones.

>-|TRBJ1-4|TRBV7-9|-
TGTGCCAGCCGTAGACCAGAAGCAACTAATGAAAAACTGTTTTTT
CASRRPEATNEKLFF
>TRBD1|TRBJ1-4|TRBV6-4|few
TGTGCCAGCCAGGGGGCGTTGGATGAAAAACTGTTTTTT
CASQGALDEKLFF
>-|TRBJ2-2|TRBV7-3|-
TGTGCCAGCAGCGTGGGGCAGAACACCGGGGAGCTGTTTTTT
CASSVGQNTGELFF
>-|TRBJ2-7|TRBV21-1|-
TGTGCCAGCAGCAAAGTTGTAGCGAACGAGCAGTACTTC
CASSKVVANEQYF
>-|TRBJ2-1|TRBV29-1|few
TGCAGCGTTGGGGCGGTTAAACCTTCCTACAATGAGCAGTTCTTC
CSVGAVKPSYNEQFF
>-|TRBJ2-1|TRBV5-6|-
TGTGCCAGCAGCTTGGTAGTAACGCCCTACAATGAGCAGTTCTTC
CASSLVVTPYNEQFF
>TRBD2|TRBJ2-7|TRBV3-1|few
TGTGCCAGCAGCCGAAGTCACAGCGGGGGTGTTTACGAGCAGTACTTC
CASSRSHSGGVYEQYF
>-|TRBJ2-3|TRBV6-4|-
TGTGCCAGCAGTGACTCGGCGACTCTAGTAGATACGCAGTATTTT
CASSDSATLVDTQYF
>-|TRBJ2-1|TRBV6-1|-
TGTGCCAGCAGTGAAAGTATGTGGCAGTTCTTC
CASSESMWQFF
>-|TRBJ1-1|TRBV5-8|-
TGTGCCAGCAGCCAGGGGTCTCTGAACACTGAAGCTTTCTTT
CASSQGSLNTEAFF
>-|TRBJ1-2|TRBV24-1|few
TGTGCCACCAGTGAAAAGGGAAACTATGGCTACACCTTC
CATSEKGNYGYTF
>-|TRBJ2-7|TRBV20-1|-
TGCAGTGCTAGAGATTTTCAGGGGCAGAGGTACGAGCAGTACTTC
CSARDFQGQRYEQYF
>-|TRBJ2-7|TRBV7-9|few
TGTGCCAGCAGCACCTCGACAGTCGCCTACGAGCAGTACTTC
CASSTSTVAYEQYF
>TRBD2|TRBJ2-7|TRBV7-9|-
TGTGCCAGCAGAAACGAGGGGACTAGTACCTACAATGAGCAGTACTTC
CASRNEGTSTYNEQYF